This T cell receptor (beta chain) was recorded in a study of Graves' ophthalmopathy and Graves' hyperthyroidism. Notes on the study in general: Blood was where most expanded thyroid clonotypes above 0.001 frequency also turned up.

V lost 5 bases and J 13 bases, leaving 13 bases between the germline ends. The germline CDR1 and CDR2 sequences are SGHAT and FQNNGV. This CDR3 comprises 11 residues. As the template, RNA transcripts were used to amplify TCR beta CDR3 regions. First-round RT-PCR relied on HTBI primers, and a second-round multiplex PCR came next. TCRdb re-called the multiplex PCR reads with MiXCR, one entry per CDR3 protein. Of about 50,000 distinct CDR3 sequences detected, around 50% appear once; the ten largest clones hold 4.7%. Thyroid ultrasound, orbital computed tomography, TRAb, serum thyroxine and clinical symptoms formed the basis of diagnosis. This clonotype has ten or more counts. Antigen unknown.

The TCR comes from an adult woman with Graves' ophthalmopathy. Sequenced input: peripheral blood. The chain combines TRBV11-2 with TRBJ2-3; D assignment may be TRBD1 or TRBD2 (5 bases each). CDR3 residues: CASSTGPLEYF. CDR3 DNA: TGTGCCAGCAGCACGGGACCCCTCGAGTATTTT.